Below, 11 T cell receptor beta chains from the same sample are listed, as sequenced in a study of T cells after yellow fever vaccination. TCRdb fed the 5' RACE reads into MiXCR, producing one record per CDR3 protein. Of 200,000 to 300,000 distinct CDR3 sequences in the sample, 6.9% are singletons; the top ten hold roughly 0.9%. Here the sequenced sample was CD4+ T cells sorted from PBMCs, taken 15 days after the yellow fever booster vaccination. These receptors were collected from a man between 25 and 39 years old who received the YFV17D yellow fever vaccine.

This clonotype was recorded at least ten times. The chain is built from TRBV19 and TRBJ2-2; 7 nucleotides match TRBD2. Looked up from germline, CDR1 is LNHDA and CDR2 is SQIVND (reference sequence). The CDR3 sequence is 16 residues long. V was pared by 3 bases and J by 8 bases, with 12 bases of the junction left unmatched. The CDR3 region is CASSMSETSLRGELFF. CDR3 DNA sequence: TGTGCCAGTAGTATGAGCGAGACTAGCCTACGGGGGGAGCTGTTTTTT.

This chain links TRBV28 with TRBJ2-3, with 9 bases matching TRBD2. The CDR3 sequence is 16 residues long. J was trimmed by 2 bases and V by 8 bases; bases with no gene match: 11. Germline V lookup: CDR1 MDHEN, CDR2 SYDVKM. The CDR3 here is CASPPGGGRDTDTQYF. In nucleotides, the CDR3 is TGTGCCAGCCCCCCTGGGGGCGGGAGGGACACAGATACGCAGTATTTT.

At least ten counts were recorded for this clonotype. The rearrangement joins TRBV18 to TRBJ2-7, with 11 bases lining up with TRBD1. CDR1 and CDR2 (germline): KGHSH, LQKENI. The length of the CDR3 is 16 residues. V lost 2 bases to trimming and J lost 7 bases; unmatched junction nucleotides: 10. This CDR3 is CASSPSNPDRGLEQYF. The DNA of the CDR3 is TGTGCCAGCTCACCATCCAATCCGGACAGGGGGCTGGAGCAGTACTTC.

In this sample, this clonotype turned up a few times. The rearrangement links TRBV5-1 to TRBJ2-7, with TRBD2 as a possible D gene (6 bases). The CDR3 runs 15 residues. The germline gives CDR1 SGHRS, CDR2 YFSETQ. Trimming took off 4 bases at V and 0 bases at J, with 14 bases between the two ends. CDR3 residues: CASSPTGGRSYEQYF. Here the CDR3 DNA reads TGCGCCAGCAGCCCGACTGGAGGGCGCTCCTACGAGCAGTACTTC. The entire variable domain, with the rest obtained from reference TRBV5-1 and TRBJ2-7, is as follows: KAGVTQTPRYLIKTRGQQVTLSCSPISGHRSVSWYQQTPGQGLQFLFEYFSETQRNKGNFPGRFSGRQFSNSRSEMNVSTLELGDSALYLCASSPTGGRSYEQYFGPGTRLTVT.

The J gene is TRBJ2-5, the V gene TRBV10-3, with D possibly being TRBD1 (5 bases). There are 13 residues in the CDR3. Germline V lookup: CDR1 ENHRY, CDR2 SYGVKD. Deletions cut 7 bases from V and 1 base from J, with 10 bases between. The CDR3 coding sequence is TGTGCCATCAAGGCCACAGGCCAAGAGACCCAGTACTTC. Protein: CAIKATGQETQYF.

This clonotype has at least ten counts. The chain employs TRBV20-1 and TRBJ2-7; 10 bases are a match to TRBD2. CDR1 is DFQATT and CDR2 is SNEGSKA in the germline V gene (reference sequence). This CDR3 region has 15 residues. The J segment lost 4 bases and the V segment lost 0 bases, leaving 6 bases of the junction unmatched. The CDR3, as DNA: TGCAGTGCTAGAGACGCTGCTAGCGGGGGTTACGAGCAGTACTTC. Translating gives CSARDAASGGYEQYF.

Many counts were recorded for this clonotype. This chain joins TRBV20-1 and TRBJ2-5, with D unresolved. This CDR3 has 17 amino acids. Trimming removed 0 bases from V and 2 bases from J, with 19 bases in between. Germline CDR1 reads DFQATT; CDR2 reads SNEGSKA (reference sequence). The CDR3 protein is CSARDGRVPLGQETQYF. DNA for the CDR3: TGCAGTGCTAGAGATGGTCGGGTCCCTCTGGGGCAAGAGACCCAGTACTTC.

Of note for this clonotype: A read error may account for a junction end that differs from germline. The V gene is TRBV6-2 or TRBV6-3, the J gene TRBJ2-6; D might be TRBD1 (6 bases). Per germline, CDR1 MNHEY and CDR2 SVGEGT. The CDR3 extends over 16 amino acids. The CDR3 DNA follows: TGTTCCAGCAGTTACCCCCCAGGGGCTGGGGCCAACGTCCTGACTTTC. Encoded protein: CSSSYPPGAGANVLTF.

This clonotype was counted only a few times. This rearrangement joins TRBV20-1 to TRBJ2-7; a possible D gene is TRBD2 (5 bases). There are 14 residues in the CDR3. Per germline, CDR1 DFQATT and CDR2 SNEGSKA (reference sequence). V lost 6 bases and J 7 bases, leaving 22 bases between the germline ends. CDR3 in DNA: TGCAGTGCAACCGATAATTTACAAACGGGGGAGCAGTACTTC. Its protein product is CSATDNLQTGEQYF.

This chain's CDR3 is CATSDSHGRGNNEQFF. CDR3 sequence (DNA): TGTGCCACCAGTGATTCCCATGGGCGGGGGAACAATGAGCAGTTCTTC. The J gene is TRBJ2-1, the V gene TRBV24-1, with 7 bases matching TRBD2. CDR1 KGHDR and CDR2 SFDVKD come from the germline V gene. The junction had 8 bases not matched to a gene; V was cut back by 2 bases and J by 5 bases. This CDR3 has 16 residues.

This clonotype came up a few times. CDR3 in amino acids: CASRKQGGGTEAFF. The CDR3 DNA sequence: TGTGCCAGCAGAAAACAGGGGGGGGGCACTGAAGCTTTCTTT. The V call is TRBV3-1, the J call TRBJ1-1; 8 nucleotides agree with TRBD1. Germline V gene lookup returns CDR1 LGHDT and CDR2 YNNKEL (reference sequence). The V gene end was trimmed by 6 bases and the J gene end by 4 bases; junction bases not matched to a gene: 7. This CDR3 is built from 14 residues.